These 18 T cell receptor beta chains came from one sample sequenced in a study of technical replicates of blood from a handful of donors. The table came from immunoSEQ multiplex PCR; TCRdb's copy has only in-frame clones and leaves some out. The sample holds roughly 79,000 clones, 85% to 95% seen once. Sequenced: T cells isolated from PBMCs. The source of these receptors is a human donor in good health.

This CDR3 is CASSLLAGDTDTQYF. The CDR3 nucleotides read TGTGCCAGCAGCTTGCTAGCGGGGGACACAGATACGCAGTATTTT. The rearrangement uses TRBV5-4 and TRBJ2-3, with 10 positions matching TRBD2. Unmatched junction bases numbered 1, after V lost 1 base and J lost 2 bases. The CDR3 is 15 amino acids. Germline CDR1 SGHNT, CDR2 YYREEE (reference sequence). Full variable domain (missing parts from reference TRBV5-4 and TRBJ2-3): ETGVTQSPTHLIKTRGQQVTLRCSSQSGHNTVSWYQQALGQGPQFIFQYYREEENGRGNFPPRFSGLQFPNYSSELNVNALELDDSALYLCASSLLAGDTDTQYFGPGTRLTVL.

The chain employs TRBV9 and TRBJ2-7; 7 nucleotides line up with TRBD1. CDR1 is SGDLS and CDR2 is YYNGEE in the germline V gene. J gave up 1 base and V 0 bases, and 4 bases lay outside the gene matches. This CDR3 is built from 15 residues. This CDR3 reads CASSVERDSSYEQYF. In nucleotides, the CDR3 is TGTGCCAGCAGCGTAGAACGGGACAGTTCCTACGAGCAGTACTTC. The full variable domain, rest sourced from reference TRBV9 and TRBJ2-7, is DSGVTQTPKHLITATGQRVTLRCSPRSGDLSVYWYQQSLDQGLQFLIQYYNGEERAKGNILERFSAQQFPDLHSELNLSSLELGDSALYFCASSVERDSSYEQYFGPGTRLTVT.

J is TRBJ2-2 and V is TRBV11-2; a weak D match, TRBD1 (5 bases). Germline CDR1 reads SGHAT; CDR2 reads FQNNGV. Deletions cut 4 bases from V and 3 bases from J, with 12 bases between. The CDR3 covers 15 residues. The CDR3 sequence: CASSSLTDHTGELFF. As DNA, the CDR3 is TGTGCCAGCAGCTCCCTGACAGATCACACCGGGGAGCTGTTTTTT.

The J gene is TRBJ1-2, the V gene TRBV2, with TRBD1 matching 11 bases. CDR1 SNHLY and CDR2 FYNNEI come from the germline V gene. J was trimmed by 8 bases and V by 11 bases; bases with no gene match: 4. The CDR3 length is 11 residues. The CDR3 is CARGTGGGYTF. CDR3 nucleotide sequence: TGTGCCCGCGGGACAGGGGGAGGCTACACCTTC.

This chain uses TRBV4-1 with TRBJ1-5, with D unresolved. This CDR3 has 13 amino acids. Trimming shortened V by 1 base and J by 7 bases, and 8 bases separated the two germline ends. Germline V CDR1 and CDR2: MGHRA, YSYEKL. CDR3 in DNA: TGCGCCAGCAGCCAAGGCGGAGGGCAGCCCCAGCATTTT. It encodes CASSQGGGQPQHF.

This rearrangement joins TRBV27 to TRBJ1-5; 10 bases map to TRBD1. The CDR3 has 17 residues. Unmatched junction bases numbered 12, after V lost 7 bases and J lost 3 bases. The V gene's germline CDR1 is MNHEY and CDR2 SMNVEV (reference sequence). The CDR3 region has the DNA TGTGCCAGCACCACGGTAGGGACAGGGGCCCTCAATCAGCCCCAGCATTTT. Translation: CASTTVGTGALNQPQHF.

The chain joins TRBV27 to TRBJ2-7; 10 bases are shared with TRBD2. CDR3 length equals 15 residues. The V gene's germline CDR1 is MNHEY and CDR2 SMNVEV (reference sequence). V gave up 3 bases and J gave up 2 bases; unmatched junction bases: 4. The CDR3 DNA is TGTGCCAGCAGTTTCGAAGCGGGAGGGCCCTACGAGCAGTACTTC. The encoded protein is CASSFEAGGPYEQYF.

This clone came up once. The chain combines TRBV25-1 with TRBJ1-1, with TRBD1 matching over 11 bases. The V gene's germline CDR1 is MGHDK and CDR2 SYGVNS. V trimming: 7 bases; J trimming: 1 base; junction bases outside the gene matches: 5. The CDR3 runs 15 residues. The CDR3 DNA sequence: TGTGCCAGCACCGGACAGGGGGCAACGAACACTGAAGCTTTCTTT. Translating it yields CASTGQGATNTEAFF.

This rearrangement joins TRBV28 to TRBJ1-3; no clear D gene. Germline lookup yields CDR1 MDHEN and CDR2 SYDVKM. V dropped 4 bases and J dropped 2 bases, with 15 bases sitting between them. The CDR3 totals 16 residues. The CDR3 DNA sequence: TGTGCCAGCAGTTCTGGGCTGCGTTCTACTGGAAACACCATATATTTT. It codes for CASSSGLRSTGNTIYF.

The chain has TRBV10-2 and TRBJ1-1, with TRBD1 as a possible D gene (6 bases). The CDR3 runs to 14 residues. The germline CDR1 and CDR2 sequences are WSHSY and SAAADI. V lost 2 bases and J lost 5, with 12 bases in between. This chain's CDR3 is CASSENRVGTEAFF. In DNA form, the CDR3 reads TGCGCCAGCAGTGAGAACAGGGTGGGAACTGAAGCTTTCTTT.

This chain links TRBV6-6 with TRBJ1-1; a weak D match, TRBD1 (6 bases). V lost 7 bases, J lost 0 bases, and 15 bases lay in between. CDR1 and CDR2 (germline): MNHNY, SVGAGI (reference sequence). The CDR3 totals 15 residues. The CDR3 region is CASTPNGGLNTEAFF. DNA of the CDR3: TGTGCCAGCACCCCGAATGGGGGCCTGAACACTGAAGCTTTCTTT.

The chain has TRBV15 and TRBJ2-2; no reliable D call. V was clipped by 2 bases and J by 6 bases, with 7 bases between them. The CDR3 loop spans 13 amino acids. Germline CDR1 reads LNHNV; CDR2 reads YYDKDF (reference sequence). The CDR3: CATSRRGAGELFF. The CDR3 DNA reads TGTGCCACCAGCAGACGAGGCGCCGGGGAGCTGTTTTTT.

The CDR3 coding sequence is TGTGCCAGTAGTACAGGACTAGCGGGCCTAGGGGCGGATGAGCAGTTCTTC. Translating gives CASSTGLAGLGADEQFF. V gene TRBV19 combines with J gene TRBJ2-1; 11 positions agree with TRBD2. The CDR3 totals 17 residues. With V trimmed by 4 bases and J by 8 bases, 13 bases remained unmatched. Per the germline V gene, CDR1 is LNHDA and CDR2 is SQIVND (reference sequence).

The chain employs TRBV2 and TRBJ1-1, with TRBD1 matching over 10 bases. CDR3 size: 14 residues. Per germline, CDR1 SNHLY and CDR2 FYNNEI. Unmatched junction bases numbered 7, after V lost 3 bases and J lost 9 bases. The CDR3 DNA is TGTGCCAGCAGTGAGGGACAGGGGTGGGTAAAAGCTTTCTTT. This codes for CASSEGQGWVKAFF.

The chain uses TRBV5-1 and TRBJ1-1; 7 bases match TRBD1. CDR1 is SGHRS, CDR2 YFSETQ, per germline. This CDR3 is 15 amino acids long. Trimming removed 4 bases from V and 4 bases from J; junction bases left unmatched: 10. CDR3: CASSTEPGGRTEAFF. DNA for the CDR3: TGCGCCAGCAGCACCGAGCCAGGGGGACGCACTGAAGCTTTCTTT.

The chain has TRBV6-6 and TRBJ1-2; 9 positions match TRBD1. Germline V gene lookup returns CDR1 MNHNY and CDR2 SVGAGI (reference sequence). The CDR3 covers 15 residues. V shed 6 bases and J 6 bases; nucleotides not matched to a gene: 11. CDR3 sequence (DNA): TGTGCCAGCAGCCCAAGGGACAGGGCTAAAGATGGCTACACCTTC. Translated: CASSPRDRAKDGYTF.

This clone was observed a single time. The chain has TRBV6-6 and TRBJ2-7; TRBD1 might be the D (6 bases). CDR3 length equals 16 residues. The germline CDR1 and CDR2 sequences are MNHNY and SVGAGI (reference sequence). V was pared by 5 bases and J by 2 bases, with 19 bases between. CDR3 bases: TGTGCCAGCAGTAGGACAGCCCAGAACCCTACCTACGAGCAGTACTTC. Its protein is CASSRTAQNPTYEQYF.

This clone was seen a single time. The chain combines TRBV6-5 with TRBJ2-3; the match to TRBD2 covers 10 bases. Trimming removed 4 bases from V and 8 bases from J; junction bases left unmatched: 12. The CDR3 sequence is 16 residues long. Per the germline V gene, CDR1 is MNHEY and CDR2 is SVGAGI. The CDR3: CASSSISSGSRGTQYF. The DNA for the CDR3 is TGTGCCAGCAGTTCCATCTCTAGCGGGAGTAGGGGTACGCAGTATTTT.